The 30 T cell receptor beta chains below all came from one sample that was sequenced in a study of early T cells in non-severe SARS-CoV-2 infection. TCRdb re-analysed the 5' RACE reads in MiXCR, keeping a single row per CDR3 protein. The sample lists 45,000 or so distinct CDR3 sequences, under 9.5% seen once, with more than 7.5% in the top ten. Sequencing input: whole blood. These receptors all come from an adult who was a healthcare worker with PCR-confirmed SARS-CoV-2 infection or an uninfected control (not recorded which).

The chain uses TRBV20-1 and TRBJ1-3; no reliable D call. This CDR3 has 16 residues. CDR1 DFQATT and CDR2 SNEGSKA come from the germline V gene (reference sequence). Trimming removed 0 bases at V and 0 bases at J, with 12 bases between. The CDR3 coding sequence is TGCAGTGCTAGAGATTCAGGACCGCGCTCTGGAAACACCATATATTTT. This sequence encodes CSARDSGPRSGNTIYF.

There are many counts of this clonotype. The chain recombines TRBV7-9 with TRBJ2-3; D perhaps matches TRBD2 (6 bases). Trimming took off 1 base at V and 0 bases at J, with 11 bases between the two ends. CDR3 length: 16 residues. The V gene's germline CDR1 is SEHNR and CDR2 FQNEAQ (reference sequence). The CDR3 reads CASSLVVGTSTDTQYF. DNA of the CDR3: TGTGCCAGCAGCTTAGTGGTGGGGACTAGCACAGATACGCAGTATTTT.

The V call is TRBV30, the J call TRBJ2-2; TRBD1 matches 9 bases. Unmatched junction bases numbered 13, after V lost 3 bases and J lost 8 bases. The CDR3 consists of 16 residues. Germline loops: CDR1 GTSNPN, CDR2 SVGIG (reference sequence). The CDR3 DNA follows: TGTGCCTGGAGGACCGGGACAGGGTTGATCTCGGGGGAGCTGTTTTTT. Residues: CAWRTGTGLISGELFF.

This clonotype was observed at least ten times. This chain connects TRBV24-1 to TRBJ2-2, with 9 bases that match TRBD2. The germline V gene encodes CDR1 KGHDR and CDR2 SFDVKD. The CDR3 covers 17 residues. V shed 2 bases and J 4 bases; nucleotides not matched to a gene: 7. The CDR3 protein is CATSDSAGGPSTGELFF. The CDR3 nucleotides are TGTGCCACCAGTGATTCCGCGGGGGGGCCAAGCACCGGGGAGCTGTTTTTT.

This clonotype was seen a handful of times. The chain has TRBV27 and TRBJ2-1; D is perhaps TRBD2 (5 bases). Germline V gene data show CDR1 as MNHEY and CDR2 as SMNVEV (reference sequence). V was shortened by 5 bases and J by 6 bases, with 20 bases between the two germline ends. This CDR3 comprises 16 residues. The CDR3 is CASSLLPGDHSNEQFF. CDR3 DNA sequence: TGTGCCAGCAGTCTGCTCCCCGGGGATCACTCCAATGAGCAGTTCTTC.

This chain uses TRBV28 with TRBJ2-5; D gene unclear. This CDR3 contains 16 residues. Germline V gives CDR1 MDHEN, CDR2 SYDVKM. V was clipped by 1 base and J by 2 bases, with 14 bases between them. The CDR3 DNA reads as TGTGCCAGCAGTTTATATATTGGCACAATGCAAGAGACCCAGTACTTC. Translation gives CASSLYIGTMQETQYF. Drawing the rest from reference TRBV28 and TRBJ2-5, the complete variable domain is DVKVTQSSRYLVKRTGEKVFLECVQDMDHENMFWYRQDPGLGLRLIYFSYDVKMKEKGDIPEGYSVSREKKERFSLILESASTNQTSMYLCASSLYIGTMQETQYFGPGTRLLVL.

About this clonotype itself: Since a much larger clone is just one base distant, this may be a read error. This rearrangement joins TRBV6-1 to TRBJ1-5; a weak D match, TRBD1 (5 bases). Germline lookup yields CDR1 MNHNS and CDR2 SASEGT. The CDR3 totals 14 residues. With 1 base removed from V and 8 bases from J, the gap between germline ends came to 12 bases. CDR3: CASSEDRTDKPQHF. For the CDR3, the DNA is TGTGCCAGCAGTGAAGACAGAACGGACAAGCCCCAGCATTTT.

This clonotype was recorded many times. CDR3 sequence reads: CSVTGDSKEKLFF. The CDR3 nucleotides are TGCAGCGTAACAGGGGATTCCAAAGAAAAACTGTTTTTT. The chain recombines TRBV29-1 with TRBJ1-4, with 7 bases identical to TRBD1. Trimming at V came to 6 bases and at J to 8 bases, leaving 9 bases not matched to a gene. The CDR3 is made up of 13 amino acids. Germline values: CDR1 SQVTM, CDR2 ANQGSEA.

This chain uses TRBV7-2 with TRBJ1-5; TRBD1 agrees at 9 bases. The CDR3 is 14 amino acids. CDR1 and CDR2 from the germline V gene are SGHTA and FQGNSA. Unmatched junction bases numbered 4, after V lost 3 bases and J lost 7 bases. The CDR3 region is CASSFRTGDQPQHF. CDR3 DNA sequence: TGTGCCAGCAGCTTTAGGACAGGGGACCAGCCCCAGCATTTT.

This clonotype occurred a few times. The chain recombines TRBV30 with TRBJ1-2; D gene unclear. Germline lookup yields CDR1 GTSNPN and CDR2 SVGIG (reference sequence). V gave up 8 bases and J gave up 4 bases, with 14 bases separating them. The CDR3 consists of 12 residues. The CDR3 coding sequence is TGTGCCAGCTTACTCCCCTCCTATGGCTACACCTTC. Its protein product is CASLLPSYGYTF.

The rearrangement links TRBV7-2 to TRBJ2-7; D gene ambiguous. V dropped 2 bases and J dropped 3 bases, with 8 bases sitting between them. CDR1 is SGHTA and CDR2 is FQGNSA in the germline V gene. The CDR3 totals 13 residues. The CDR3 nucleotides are TGTGCCAGCAGCTTAAGGGCTGGCTACGAGCAGTACTTC. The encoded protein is CASSLRAGYEQYF. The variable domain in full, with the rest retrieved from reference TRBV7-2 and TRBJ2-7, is GAGVSQSPSNKVTEKGKDVELRCDPISGHTALYWYRQSLGQGLEFLIYFQGNSAPDKSGLPSDRFSAERTGGSVSTLTIQRTQQEDSAVYLCASSLRAGYEQYFGPGTRLTVT.

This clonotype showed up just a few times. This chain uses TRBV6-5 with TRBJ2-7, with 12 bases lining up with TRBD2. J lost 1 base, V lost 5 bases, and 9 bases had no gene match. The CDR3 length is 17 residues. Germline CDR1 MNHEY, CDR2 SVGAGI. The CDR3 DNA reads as TGTGCCAGCAGTCGGAGAGCGACTAGCGGGGGATCCTACGAGCAGTACTTC. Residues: CASSRRATSGGSYEQYF.

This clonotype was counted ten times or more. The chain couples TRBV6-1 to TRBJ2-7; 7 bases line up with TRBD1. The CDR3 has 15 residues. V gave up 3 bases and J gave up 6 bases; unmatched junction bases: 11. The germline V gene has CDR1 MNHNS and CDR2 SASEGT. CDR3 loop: CASSDWVRQGGEQYF. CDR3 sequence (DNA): TGTGCCAGCAGTGACTGGGTTCGACAGGGCGGCGAGCAGTACTTC.

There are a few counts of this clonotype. CDR3 region: CASSSPRRGDTEAFF. The DNA of the CDR3 is TGTGCCAGCAGTTCCCCCCGCAGGGGGGACACTGAAGCTTTCTTT. This rearrangement joins TRBV12-3 or TRBV12-4 to TRBJ1-1; the match to TRBD1 covers 7 bases. The CDR3 spans 15 residues. J was trimmed by 3 bases and V by 4 bases; bases with no gene match: 8.

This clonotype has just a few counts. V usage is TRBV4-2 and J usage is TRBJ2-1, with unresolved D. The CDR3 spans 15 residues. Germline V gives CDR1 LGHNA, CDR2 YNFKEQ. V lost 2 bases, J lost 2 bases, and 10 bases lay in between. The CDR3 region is CASSQRADPYNEQFF. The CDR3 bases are TGTGCCAGCAGCCAACGGGCGGATCCCTACAATGAGCAGTTCTTC.

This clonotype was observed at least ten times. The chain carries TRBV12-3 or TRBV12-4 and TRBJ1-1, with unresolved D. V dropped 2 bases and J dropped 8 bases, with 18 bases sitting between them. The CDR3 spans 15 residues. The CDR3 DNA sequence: TGTGCCAGCAGTTTAAATCCGCTCCTTGCCCCCGAAGCTTTCTTT. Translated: CASSLNPLLAPEAFF.

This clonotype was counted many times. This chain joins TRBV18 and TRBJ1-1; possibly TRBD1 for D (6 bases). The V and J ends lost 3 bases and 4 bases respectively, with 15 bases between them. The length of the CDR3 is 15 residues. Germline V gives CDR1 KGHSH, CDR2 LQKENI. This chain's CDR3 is CASSPQRTDLTEAFF. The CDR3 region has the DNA TGTGCCAGCTCACCTCAGCGGACAGATCTCACTGAAGCTTTCTTT.

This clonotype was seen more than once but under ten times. The DNA of the CDR3 is TGTGCCACCAGCAGAGATAGGACCGCATCCAATGAGCAGTTCTTC. Its translation: CATSRDRTASNEQFF. The chain uses TRBV15 and TRBJ2-1; D is uncertain. Germline V gene lookup returns CDR1 LNHNV and CDR2 YYDKDF (reference sequence). This CDR3 is 15 amino acids long. The V end was cut by 0 bases, the J end by 6 bases, with 12 bases between.

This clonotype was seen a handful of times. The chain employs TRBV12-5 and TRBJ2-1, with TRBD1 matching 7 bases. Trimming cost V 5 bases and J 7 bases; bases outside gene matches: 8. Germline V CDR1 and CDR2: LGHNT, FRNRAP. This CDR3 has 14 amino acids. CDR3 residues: CASGNGQVLNEQFF. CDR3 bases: TGTGCTAGTGGTAACGGACAGGTCTTGAATGAGCAGTTCTTC.

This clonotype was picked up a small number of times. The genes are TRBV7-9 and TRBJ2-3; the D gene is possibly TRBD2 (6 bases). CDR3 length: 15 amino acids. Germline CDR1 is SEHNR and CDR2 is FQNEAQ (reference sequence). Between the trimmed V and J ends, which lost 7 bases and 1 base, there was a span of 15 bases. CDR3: CASTWSGVGTDTQYF. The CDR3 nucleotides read TGTGCCAGCACCTGGTCGGGGGTGGGCACAGATACGCAGTATTTT.

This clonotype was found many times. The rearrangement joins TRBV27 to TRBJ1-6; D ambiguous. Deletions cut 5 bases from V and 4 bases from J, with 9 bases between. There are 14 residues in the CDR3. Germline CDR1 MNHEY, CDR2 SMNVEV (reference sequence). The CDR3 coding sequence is TGTGCCAGCAGTCTAGTGGGGTATAATTCACCCCTCCACTTT. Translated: CASSLVGYNSPLHF.

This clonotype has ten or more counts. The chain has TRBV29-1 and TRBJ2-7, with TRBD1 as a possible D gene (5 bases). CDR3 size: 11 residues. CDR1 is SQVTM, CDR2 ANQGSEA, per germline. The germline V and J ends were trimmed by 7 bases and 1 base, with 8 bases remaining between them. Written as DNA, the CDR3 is TGCAGCGGTCGGACATCCTACGAGCAGTACTTC. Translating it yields CSGRTSYEQYF.

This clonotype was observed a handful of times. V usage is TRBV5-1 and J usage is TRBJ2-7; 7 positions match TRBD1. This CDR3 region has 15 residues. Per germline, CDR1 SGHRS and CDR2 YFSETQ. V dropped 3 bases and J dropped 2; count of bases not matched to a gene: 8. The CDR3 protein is CASSSRGRTTYEQYF. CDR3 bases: TGCGCCAGCAGCTCAAGGGGGCGAACGACCTACGAGCAGTACTTC.

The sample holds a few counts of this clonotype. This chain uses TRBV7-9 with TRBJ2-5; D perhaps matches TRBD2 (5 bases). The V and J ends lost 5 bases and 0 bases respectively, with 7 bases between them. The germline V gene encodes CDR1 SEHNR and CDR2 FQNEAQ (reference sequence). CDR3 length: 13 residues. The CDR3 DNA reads TGTGCCAGCAGCGACGGGAACCAAGAGACCCAGTACTTC. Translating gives CASSDGNQETQYF.

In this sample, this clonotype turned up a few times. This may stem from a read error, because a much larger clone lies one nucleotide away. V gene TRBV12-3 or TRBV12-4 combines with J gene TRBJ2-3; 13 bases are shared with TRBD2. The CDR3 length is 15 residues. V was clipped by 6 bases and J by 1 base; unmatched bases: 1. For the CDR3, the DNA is TGTGCCAGCAGGGGGACTAGCGGGGGCACAGATACGCAGTATTTT. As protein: CASRGTSGGTDTQYF.

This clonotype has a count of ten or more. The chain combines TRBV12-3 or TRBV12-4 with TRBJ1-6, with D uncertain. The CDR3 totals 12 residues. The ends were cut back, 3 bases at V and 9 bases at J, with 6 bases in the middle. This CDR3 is CASSFSGSPLHF. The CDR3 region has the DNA TGTGCCAGCAGTTTTTCCGGTTCACCCCTCCACTTT.

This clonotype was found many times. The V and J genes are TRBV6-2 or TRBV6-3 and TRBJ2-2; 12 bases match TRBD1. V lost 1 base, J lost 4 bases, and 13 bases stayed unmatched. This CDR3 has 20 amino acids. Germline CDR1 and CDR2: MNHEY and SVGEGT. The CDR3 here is CASSYFPGQGAIPLTGELFF. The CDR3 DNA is TGTGCCAGCAGTTACTTCCCGGGACAGGGGGCCATACCTCTCACCGGGGAGCTGTTTTTT.

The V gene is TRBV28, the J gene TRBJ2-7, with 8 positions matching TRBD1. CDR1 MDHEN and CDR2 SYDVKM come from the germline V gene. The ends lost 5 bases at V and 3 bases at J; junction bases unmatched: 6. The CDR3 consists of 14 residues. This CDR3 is CASSDTGGVYEQYF. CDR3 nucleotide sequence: TGTGCCAGCAGTGATACAGGGGGAGTCTACGAGCAGTACTTC.

The CDR3 DNA is TGTGCCAGCACAACTCCCGGGGCTAGCACAGATACGCAGTATTTT. It codes for CASTTPGASTDTQYF. This chain connects TRBV28 to TRBJ2-3; D tentatively fits TRBD1 or TRBD2 (5 bases each). The CDR3 is 15 amino acids. The germline V and J ends were trimmed by 7 bases and 0 bases, with 14 bases remaining between them. Looked up from germline, CDR1 is MDHEN and CDR2 is SYDVKM.

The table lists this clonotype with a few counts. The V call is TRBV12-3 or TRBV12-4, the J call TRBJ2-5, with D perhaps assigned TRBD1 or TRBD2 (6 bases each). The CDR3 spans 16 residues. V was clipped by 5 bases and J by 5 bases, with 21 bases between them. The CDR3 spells CASSRLLSGAGETQYF. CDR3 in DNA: TGTGCCAGCAGTCGCCTCCTCTCGGGGGCAGGGGAGACCCAGTACTTC.